This T cell receptor (beta chain) came from a study of shared clonotypes between healthy human individuals. Using immunoSEQ multiplex PCR, the repertoire was profiled, and TCRdb retains in-frame clones only, with some absent. The data contain hundreds of thousands of clones, 95% to 97% of them singletons. Trimming removed 1 base from V and 4 bases from J; junction bases left unmatched: 0. This CDR3 spans 15 amino acids. CDR1 MGHRA and CDR2 YSYEKL come from the germline V gene. Naive CD8 cells lacked CD45RO, underwent positive selection for CCR7 and left out terminally differentiated effector memory CD45RA+ cells. This clone was picked up a small number of times. This sample includes further DNA sequences coding for the same CDR3.

This chain connects TRBV4-1 to TRBJ2-1, with 11 bases aligning to TRBD2. The sequence was obtained from a man younger than 45 in good health. What was sequenced was naive CD8+ T cells sorted from blood. CDR3 sequence (DNA): TGCGCCAGCAGCCAAGGACTAGCGGGATACAATGAGCAGTTCTTC. Translation gives CASSQGLAGYNEQFF.